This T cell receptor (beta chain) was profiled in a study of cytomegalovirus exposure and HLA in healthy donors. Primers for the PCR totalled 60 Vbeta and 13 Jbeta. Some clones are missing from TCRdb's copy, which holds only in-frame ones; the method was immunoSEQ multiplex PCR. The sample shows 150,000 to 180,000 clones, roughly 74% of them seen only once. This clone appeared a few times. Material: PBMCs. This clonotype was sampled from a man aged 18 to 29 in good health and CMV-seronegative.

The CDR3 is CASSSQGRNTEAFF. In DNA, the CDR3 is TGCGCCAGCAGCTCCCAGGGGCGGAACACTGAAGCTTTCTTT. The chain is built from TRBV5-1 and TRBJ1-1, with a possible D match to TRBD1 (6 bases). V shed 3 bases and J shed 1 base, with 10 bases lying between them. This CDR3 spans 14 amino acids. Per germline, CDR1 SGHRS and CDR2 YFSETQ.